The 29 T cell receptor beta chains presented below share a single source sample, sequenced in a study of spatial heterogeneity in lung cancer. Sample time point: sample taken at primary tumor resection. Sequencing of whole RNA from tumor, nontumor lung or frozen PBMC involved no sorting. Each CDR3 protein is one row after TCRdb ran MiXCR on the 5' RACE reads. The table records roughly 4,600 distinct CDR3 sequences, roughly 18% of them present only once. The sequences come from normal lung tissue next to the tumor, collected at surgery. All receptors derive from a male donor with early-stage non-small cell lung cancer.

The count of this clonotype is one. This beta chain appears as a stray read in a library generated for alpha chains; its size is not informative. The CDR3 DNA is TGTGCCAGCAGCCCCTCCTGGCGGAGAGATACGCAGTATTTT. Encoded protein: CASSPSWRRDTQYF. The J gene is TRBJ2-3, the V gene TRBV7-3; D uncertain. V was pared by 5 bases and J by 5 bases, with 14 bases between. CDR3 length: 14 amino acids. The germline gives CDR1 SGHTA, CDR2 FQGTGA.

This clonotype is judged medium-sized (0.01 to 0.1%). This beta chain is an unintended read in a library built for alpha chains; its size means little. V is TRBV20-1 and J is TRBJ2-2, with 11 bases fitting TRBD1. Losses at the gene ends were 2 bases for V and 4 bases for J; bases not matched to a gene: 3. CDR1 is DFQATT and CDR2 is SNEGSKA in the germline V gene (reference sequence). This CDR3 has 15 residues. The CDR3 nucleotides are TGCAGTGCTAGACTGGACAGGGGGCGCACCGGGGAGCTGTTTTTT. This codes for CSARLDRGRTGELFF.

This clonotype ranks as medium-sized. This beta chain slipped into a library made for alpha chains as a stray read, so its size is not meaningful. V gene TRBV7-2 combines with J gene TRBJ2-2; TRBD1 matches at 8 bases. Germline V gives CDR1 SGHTA, CDR2 FQGNSA. CDR3 length: 14 residues. The ends lost 5 bases at V and 7 bases at J; junction bases unmatched: 6. The CDR3 DNA follows: TGTGCCAGCAGCGGGACAGGAGAGAACGGGGAGCTGTTTTTT. Encoded protein: CASSGTGENGELFF.

Of note for this clonotype: A library prepared for alpha chains yielded this beta chain as an off-target read; its size is of little meaning. The chain joins TRBV6-5 to TRBJ2-3, with D possibly being TRBD1 or TRBD2 (6 bases each). The V gene's germline CDR1 is MNHEY and CDR2 SVGAGI. The CDR3 loop spans 19 amino acids. Between the trimmed V and J ends, which lost 2 bases and 6 bases, there was a span of 27 bases. CDR3 amino acids: CASSYGGSGARVGRDTQYF. The CDR3 nucleotides read TGTGCCAGCAGTTACGGGGGATCGGGGGCGAGGGTAGGCCGGGATACGCAGTATTTT.

In this sample, this clonotype is medium-sized. Since the library was made to target alpha chains, this beta chain is a stray read and its abundance is not meaningful. The rearrangement links TRBV3-1 to TRBJ2-3; D is perhaps TRBD2 (5 bases). In germline, CDR1 is LGHDT, CDR2 YNNKEL (reference sequence). This CDR3 is 16 amino acids long. Trimming removed 3 bases at V and 1 base at J, with 14 bases between. Here the CDR3 reads CASSHWTSGGTDTQYF. CDR3 DNA: TGTGCCAGCAGCCATTGGACCTCCGGGGGCACAGATACGCAGTATTTT.

This clonotype is classed as medium-sized (0.01 to 0.1%). Found in a library prepared for alpha chains, this beta chain is an off-target read, and its abundance has little meaning. The gene calls are TRBV20-1 and TRBJ1-6; possibly TRBD1 for D (6 bases). The CDR3 consists of 17 residues. Germline loops: CDR1 DFQATT, CDR2 SNEGSKA (reference sequence). V was cut by 0 bases and J by 6 bases, with 18 bases left in between. The CDR3, as DNA: TGCAGTGCTAGAGATCCTGCCGAGGGGGGTCCTAATTCACCCCTCCACTTT. Protein sequence: CSARDPAEGGPNSPLHF.

This clonotype has at least ten counts. Since the library was made to target alpha chains, this beta chain is a stray read and its abundance is not meaningful. J is TRBJ2-5 and V is TRBV7-9, with 8 bases lining up with TRBD2. This CDR3 region has 16 residues. Germline V gene lookup returns CDR1 SEHNR and CDR2 FQNEAQ (reference sequence). Losses at the gene ends were 5 bases for V and 1 base for J; bases not matched to a gene: 9. CDR3 DNA sequence: TGTGCCAGCAGCCAAACTAGCGGTCCTGCCCAAGAGACCCAGTACTTC. Its translation: CASSQTSGPAQETQYF.

This clonotype was counted only a few times. A library made for alpha chains picked up this beta chain off target, so its size means little. V usage is TRBV5-1 and J usage is TRBJ2-5; 7 bases are shared with TRBD1. Germline V gene lookup returns CDR1 SGHRS and CDR2 YFSETQ. The CDR3 runs to 13 residues. Unmatched junction bases numbered 5, after V lost 7 bases and J lost 2 bases. In DNA, the CDR3 is TGCGCCAGCCGACAGGGAGCACAAGAGACCCAGTACTTC. It translates to CASRQGAQETQYF.

By its share, this clonotype is medium-sized. Since it is a stray read in a library aimed at alpha chains, this beta chain has a size that is not meaningful. The chain carries TRBV28 and TRBJ2-4; 8 positions agree with TRBD2. Germline CDR1 reads MDHEN; CDR2 reads SYDVKM. Trimming cost V 2 bases and J 0 bases; bases outside gene matches: 12. The CDR3 spans 19 residues. The CDR3 DNA is TGTGCCAGCAGTTTAATTCCCCCTCTAGCGGGCCTAGCCAAAAACATTCAGTACTTC. Protein sequence: CASSLIPPLAGLAKNIQYF.

This clonotype was counted between two and nine times. This beta chain came through as a stray read in a library set up for alpha chains, and its size says little. The CDR3 DNA reads as TGCAGCGGAGGAGGATCGGCGGGGACCCAGTACTTC. The encoded protein is CSGGGSAGTQYF. The V call is TRBV29-1, the J call TRBJ2-5; the D gene is possibly TRBD2 (5 bases). Trimming removed 7 bases at V and 7 bases at J, with 16 bases between. The CDR3 length is 12 residues. The germline gives CDR1 SQVTM, CDR2 ANQGSEA.

By share, this clonotype counts as medium-sized. This beta chain is an off-target read within a library intended for alpha chains, so its frequency means little. The rearrangement joins TRBV29-1 to TRBJ2-1, with D maybe TRBD2 (5 bases). The germline V gene has CDR1 SQVTM and CDR2 ANQGSEA. V was clipped by 4 bases and J by 4 bases, with 14 bases between them. CDR3 length equals 14 residues. The CDR3 nucleotides are TGCAGCGTTGGATCTGCGGGTGCATACAATGAGCAGTTCTTC. Protein product: CSVGSAGAYNEQFF.

Only a few counts were recorded for this clonotype. This beta chain is a stray sequence in a library constructed for alpha chains; its clone size is not meaningful. The V gene is TRBV2, the J gene TRBJ2-1; TRBD1 might be the D (6 bases). CDR3 size: 15 residues. The germline V gene has CDR1 SNHLY and CDR2 FYNNEI. Trimming removed 2 bases at V and 5 bases at J, with 13 bases between. The CDR3 sequence: CASSERGLGNNEQFF. For the CDR3, the DNA is TGTGCCAGCAGTGAAAGGGGGTTAGGGAACAATGAGCAGTTCTTC. Full variable domain (outside the CDR3, taken from reference TRBV2 and TRBJ2-1): EPEVTQTPSHQVTQMGQEVILRCVPISNHLYFYWYRQILGQKVEFLVSFYNNEISEKSEIFDDQFSVERPDGSNFTLKIRSTKLEDSAMYFCASSERGLGNNEQFFGPGTRLTVL.

This clonotype was counted ten times or more. This beta chain is a stray read from a library made for alpha chains; its abundance is not meaningful. DNA of the CDR3: TGTGCCAATCCGGGAGGGGTCGGCGTC. It yields the protein CANPGGVGV. This rearrangement joins TRBV27 to TRBJ2-7, with 8 bases fitting TRBD2. The CDR3 is 9 residues long. The germline gives CDR1 MNHEY, CDR2 SMNVEV (reference sequence).

A note on this clonotype: This beta chain came through as a stray read in a library set up for alpha chains, and its size says little. The chain employs TRBV7-9 and TRBJ2-3; D ambiguous. Trimming pared 5 bases from V and 2 bases from J, leaving 14 bases between. CDR1 is SEHNR and CDR2 is FQNEAQ in the germline V gene (reference sequence). The length of the CDR3 is 15 residues. CDR3 protein: CASSPRIPVTDTQYF. The DNA of the CDR3 is TGTGCCAGCAGCCCCCGGATCCCCGTCACAGATACGCAGTATTTT.

This clonotype was seen ten or more times. This beta chain is a stray sequence in a library constructed for alpha chains; its clone size is not meaningful. The CDR3 loop reads CASSKGLRLFGGSTDTQYF. DNA of the CDR3: TGTGCCAGCAGTAAAGGGCTTCGGTTATTCGGCGGGAGCACAGATACGCAGTATTTT. J is TRBJ2-3 and V is TRBV6-5; TRBD2 might be the D (5 bases). The CDR3 is 19 residues long. V lost 5 bases and J 0 bases, leaving 24 bases between the germline ends. Germline loops: CDR1 MNHEY, CDR2 SVGAGI.

By share, this clonotype ranks as medium-sized. The size of this beta chain means little, since it is a stray read in a library made for alpha chains. The CDR3 sequence is CATSKSTGSLTDTQYF. CDR3 DNA sequence: TGTGCCACCAGCAAATCGACAGGGAGCCTCACAGATACGCAGTATTTT. This chain connects TRBV15 to TRBJ2-3; 7 positions agree with TRBD1. In germline, CDR1 is LNHNV, CDR2 YYDKDF (reference sequence). V dropped 4 bases and J dropped 2; count of bases not matched to a gene: 9. There are 16 residues in the CDR3.

By proportion, this clonotype is medium-sized. This beta chain is a stray sequence in a library constructed for alpha chains; its clone size is not meaningful. V usage is TRBV28 and J usage is TRBJ2-1, with TRBD2 identical over 11 bases. V was clipped by 6 bases and J by 10 bases; unmatched bases: 8. Germline V gene lookup returns CDR1 MDHEN and CDR2 SYDVKM. The CDR3 loop spans 14 amino acids. The CDR3 loop reads CASRTSGNLREQFF. Here the CDR3 DNA reads TGTGCCAGCAGGACTAGCGGGAACCTTAGGGAGCAGTTCTTC.

Remarks on this clonotype: Found in a library prepared for alpha chains, this beta chain is an off-target read, and its abundance has little meaning. This chain joins TRBV12-3 or TRBV12-4 and TRBJ2-7, with 11 bases fitting TRBD1. This CDR3 region has 16 residues. The ends lost 5 bases at V and 4 bases at J; junction bases unmatched: 10. This chain's CDR3 is CASSPTGTGGSYEQYF. In nucleotides, the CDR3 is TGTGCCAGCAGTCCAACCGGGACAGGGGGGTCTTACGAGCAGTACTTC.

About this clonotype itself: A library made for alpha chains picked up this beta chain off target, so its size means little. The chain recombines TRBV20-1 with TRBJ1-1; 8 bases line up with TRBD1. V was pared by 4 bases and J by 1 base, with 5 bases of the junction left unmatched. Per germline, CDR1 DFQATT and CDR2 SNEGSKA (reference sequence). This CDR3 spans 14 amino acids. The CDR3 is CSANRGQGNTEAFF. CDR3 in DNA: TGCAGTGCTAACCGCGGACAGGGGAACACTGAAGCTTTCTTT.

This clonotype ranks as medium-sized. This beta chain is off target for a library built for alpha chains, so its abundance means little. CDR3 protein: CASSLEGQGTFF. CDR3 sequence (DNA): TGTGCCAGCAGCTTGGAGGGGCAGGGAACTTTCTTT. The rearrangement uses TRBV5-4 and TRBJ1-1; D is perhaps TRBD1 (5 bases). CDR3 length equals 12 residues. The germline V and J ends were trimmed by 0 bases and 12 bases, with 12 bases remaining between them. Germline V gives CDR1 SGHNT, CDR2 YYREEE (reference sequence).

This clonotype is labeled as medium-sized. This beta chain lies outside the target of a library built for alpha chains; its clone size means little. The chain has TRBV5-1 and TRBJ2-5; TRBD2 matches at 15 bases. The CDR3 is 17 amino acids. The V gene's germline CDR1 is SGHRS and CDR2 YFSETQ. J gave up 5 bases and V 3 bases, and 8 bases lay outside the gene matches. CDR3 coding DNA: TGCGCCAGCAGCTCGGGACTAGCGGGGGGTTATATGGAGACCCAGTACTTC. Translation gives CASSSGLAGGYMETQYF.

This clonotype is termed medium-sized (0.01 to 0.1%). As an off-target read in a library built for alpha chains, this beta chain has a frequency of little significance. The chain is built from TRBV11-2 and TRBJ1-1, with D possibly being TRBD1 (5 bases). The V end was cut by 3 bases, the J end by 6 bases, with 14 bases between. The CDR3 consists of 14 residues. Germline values: CDR1 SGHAT, CDR2 FQNNGV. The CDR3 DNA is TGTGCCAGCAGCTTGACAGCTGCTGCCCCTGAAGCTTTCTTT. This encodes CASSLTAAAPEAFF.

In its sample, this clonotype ranks as medium-sized (0.01 to 0.1%). Since it is a stray read in a library aimed at alpha chains, this beta chain has a size that is not meaningful. The chain recombines TRBV18 with TRBJ2-5; the D is unclear. The germline V gene encodes CDR1 KGHSH and CDR2 LQKENI. The CDR3 consists of 13 residues. V lost 1 base and J 3 bases, leaving 6 bases between the germline ends. In nucleotides, the CDR3 is TGTGCCAGCTCACCACGGACCGAAGAGACCCAGTACTTC. As protein: CASSPRTEETQYF.

Sample share makes this clonotype large. This beta chain turned up in a library designed for alpha chains; as an off-target read, its abundance says little. V usage is TRBV28 and J usage is TRBJ2-2, with D tentatively TRBD2 (6 bases). The CDR3 covers 16 residues. Trimming pared 4 bases from V and 3 bases from J, leaving 15 bases between. Germline loops: CDR1 MDHEN, CDR2 SYDVKM. The CDR3 protein is CASSSTSSDDTGELFF. The CDR3 nucleotides are TGTGCCAGCAGTTCTACTTCTAGCGACGACACCGGGGAGCTGTTTTTT.

This clonotype is medium-sized by share. This beta chain is an off-target read within a library intended for alpha chains, so its frequency means little. The gene calls are TRBV10-3 and TRBJ2-3; 11 bases are shared with TRBD2. The germline V gene encodes CDR1 ENHRY and CDR2 SYGVKD. The CDR3 is 16 residues long. V shed 0 bases and J 3 bases; nucleotides not matched to a gene: 2. CDR3 residues: CAISESASGRTDTQYF. Here the CDR3 DNA reads TGTGCCATCAGTGAGTCGGCTAGCGGGAGGACAGATACGCAGTATTTT.

This clonotype ranks as medium-sized. Because this beta chain is a stray read in a library intended to capture alpha chains, its abundance should not be given much weight. The chain employs TRBV28 and TRBJ1-1, with D perhaps TRBD1 (6 bases). The V gene's germline CDR1 is MDHEN and CDR2 SYDVKM. V was shortened by 6 bases and J by 12 bases, with 26 bases between the two germline ends. The CDR3 contains 15 residues. The CDR3 region has the DNA TGTGCCAGCAGCATTACAGGGACGGGCCGATCGGAGACTTTCTTT. Its protein product is CASSITGTGRSETFF. Drawing the rest from reference TRBV28 and TRBJ1-1, the complete variable domain is DVKVTQSSRYLVKRTGEKVFLECVQDMDHENMFWYRQDPGLGLRLIYFSYDVKMKEKGDIPEGYSVSREKKERFSLILESASTNQTSMYLCASSITGTGRSETFFGQGTRLTVV.

Relative to its sample, this clonotype is medium-sized. This beta chain is a stray read from a library made for alpha chains; its abundance is not meaningful. The gene calls are TRBV28 and TRBJ1-1; 8 bases fit TRBD1. The trim removed 6 bases at V and 0 bases at J, leaving 6 bases unmatched. The CDR3 is made up of 15 amino acids. The germline V gene encodes CDR1 MDHEN and CDR2 SYDVKM. The CDR3 sequence is CASRYPGQVNTEAFF. In nucleotides, the CDR3 is TGTGCCAGCAGGTATCCGGGACAGGTGAACACTGAAGCTTTCTTT.

Judged by abundance, this clonotype is medium-sized. Little can be read into the size of this beta chain, an off-target read in a library designed for alpha chains. This sequence joins TRBV20-1 and TRBJ2-2; 7 bases align to TRBD2. The germline V gene has CDR1 DFQATT and CDR2 SNEGSKA (reference sequence). This CDR3 has 16 amino acids. Trimming at V came to 3 bases and at J to 7 bases, leaving 14 bases not matched to a gene. The CDR3 protein is CSASPRGRVADGELFF. The DNA for the CDR3 is TGCAGTGCTAGCCCCCGGGGGAGGGTCGCCGACGGGGAGCTGTTTTTT.

This clonotype was picked up many times. The library was prepared for alpha chains; this beta chain is a stray read, so its frequency means little. The V and J genes are TRBV12-3 or TRBV12-4 and TRBJ2-1; 11 positions agree with TRBD2. Losses at the gene ends were 6 bases for V and 5 bases for J; bases not matched to a gene: 9. CDR3 length equals 16 residues. CDR3 loop: CASSTAGLAENNEQFF. CDR3 nucleotides: TGTGCCAGCAGCACGGCGGGACTAGCGGAGAACAATGAGCAGTTCTTC.